The rows below give T cell receptor beta chains drawn from one sample of a study of blood T cell repertoires in COVID-19. Generated by immunoSEQ multiplex PCR, the TCRdb table keeps only in-frame clones and is missing some. This table has 90,000 to 120,000 clones, about 90% appearing once. Sequencing was carried out using peripheral blood. Receptors were obtained from a woman aged 25 to 39 with acute or convalescent COVID-19. The CDR3 runs from the conserved cysteine through the conserved F or W. Size is stated for part of the rows, as once, few or many counts, or as a class when the clone is expanded.

-	TRBV19	TRBJ1-2	CASNPHPRNYGYTF
-	TRBV24-1	TRBJ1-2	CATSDARTGTSSGYTF
-	TRBV27	TRBJ2-1	CASSLNRGRGNEQFF
-	TRBV11-2	TRBJ2-2	CASSLFKRTGELFF
-	TRBV11-3	TRBJ2-1	CASSLGLGTPSSYNEQFF
-	TRBV28	TRBJ2-6	CANNRGTSGANVLTF
-	TRBV6-5	TRBJ2-2	CASKRSGTGTGELFF
-	TRBV7-2	TRBJ2-1	CASSFVGGSSYNEQFF
-	TRBV2	TRBJ2-5	CATLPASGQETQYF
-	TRBV28	TRBJ2-1	CASRRTGKNEQFF
-	TRBV4-3	TRBJ1-1	CASSQPGGGTEAFF
-	TRBV30	TRBJ1-2	CAWSVPRTDYGYTF
-	TRBV11-2	TRBJ2-2	CASSPGGGTGELFF
-	TRBV30	TRBJ1-2	CAWSSLYGYTF
-	TRBV3-1/TRBV3-2	TRBJ2-7	CASSFLSGRAEQYF
-	TRBV29-1	TRBJ2-6	CSVDGAGANVLTF
-	TRBV18	TRBJ1-2	CASSPLSGSAYGYTF
-	TRBV29-1	TRBJ2-3	CSVGATGADTQYF
-	TRBV7-2	TRBJ1-2	CASSQRGGLWYGYTF
-	TRBV18	TRBJ1-6	CASSPRGVSDSPLHF
-	TRBV18	TRBJ1-1	CASSPKHRGGTEAFF
-	TRBV11-2	TRBJ1-3	CASSLGRERVSGNTIYF
-	TRBV7-6	TRBJ2-3	CASSQSGSGADTQYF
once	TRBV28	TRBJ1-4	CASKGVLSQAREKLFF